This T cell receptor (beta chain) was identified in a study of beta chain features in type 1 diabetes. Germline V CDR1 and CDR2: MNHEY, SMNVEV (reference sequence). The ends lost 5 bases at V and 2 bases at J; junction bases unmatched: 8. The CDR3 totals 16 residues. Expressed TCRB transcripts were sequenced after all isolated RNA was converted to cDNA. Data came from immunoSEQ multiplex PCR; TCRdb stores just in-frame clones and leaves some out. The sample carries about 900,000 clones, about a sixth recorded once. This clone was recorded a few times. The material sequenced was naive CD4+ T cells from blood. The sequence was collected from a young woman in good health. The V call is TRBV27, the J call TRBJ2-7, with 11 bases aligning to TRBD2. The CDR3 loop is CASSPAETSGAYEQYF. CDR3 coding DNA: TGTGCCAGCAGTCCGGCCGAGACTAGCGGGGCCTACGAGCAGTACTTC.